This T cell receptor beta chain originates from a study of blood T cell repertoires in COVID-19. In the study overall: Italy, Spain and the United States were the sources of the convalescent and acute COVID-19 samples.

CDR3 length equals 12 residues. V dropped 1 base and J dropped 3 bases, with 2 bases sitting between them. CDR1 is LNHNV and CDR2 is YYDKDF in the germline V gene (reference sequence). Original data processing: Nucleated cell counts were estimated from reference gene primer amplification. Method: immunoSEQ multiplex PCR; TCRdb's copy keeps in-frame clones and lacks some. V and J calls and clone size are copied from that table; D and trimming were computed from the DNA. The repertoire includes fewer than 90,000 clones, 88% of them detected once, and 7% to 8% sits in the top ten. This TCR was sampled from a man between 65 and 85 years old with acute or convalescent COVID-19. The sequencing sample was made of peripheral blood. V gene TRBV15 combines with J gene TRBJ2-3, with D unresolved. The CDR3 is CATSRATDTQYF. The CDR3 bases are TGTGCCACCAGCAGAGCGACAGATACGCAGTATTTT.